This T cell receptor (beta chain) was sequenced for a study of blood T cells in healthy people across ages. The germline gives CDR1 LGHDT, CDR2 YNNKEL (reference sequence). The CDR3 contains 13 residues. The germline V and J ends were trimmed by 2 bases and 4 bases, with 8 bases remaining between them. In this sample, this clonotype turned up a few times. Healthy Caucasian individuals from Russia aged about 6 to 90 served as donors. Every sample had a minimum of 6 million PBMCs isolated. Extraction of total RNA produced a minimum of 5.5 micrograms from each sample. Through a sample-barcoded 5' primer and a J-beta primer mix, a second PCR was run for 7 to 11 cycles. MiXCR was run by TCRdb on the 5' RACE reads, yielding one entry per CDR3 protein. This sample has more than 750,000 distinct CDR3 sequences, with 25% to 35% found just once. The same sample was also used in a study of T cells of mothers and their children. That work adds: The second PCR used the M1S primer, and this primer added sample barcodes and 2-4 random nucleotides.

This chain joins TRBV3-1 and TRBJ2-5; D is unresolved. This receptor was obtained from a woman aged 40 to 55 in good health. The sequencing input was blood. The CDR3 protein is CASSQLSGETQYF. The CDR3 nucleotides read TGTGCCAGCAGCCAACTGTCCGGAGAGACCCAGTACTTC.